The clone carrying this T cell receptor beta chain was found many times. Its antigen is unknown. TCR alpha and beta CDR3 regions were amplified from RNA using iRepertoire nested multiplex PCR. In TCRdb, the multiplex PCR reads were re-called with MiXCR into one record per CDR3 protein. This sample has 95,000 to 110,000 distinct CDR3 sequences; about 28% occur once, and the top ten carry 44%. The CDR3 is 13 amino acids. Germline CDR1 and CDR2: KGHSH and LQKENI. V was trimmed by 3 bases and J by 4 bases, leaving 9 bases between them. The record originates from a study of glioma-infiltrating T cells. Findings and limits, study-wide: Non-neoplastic patients had below-expected tissue-blood divergence, while all gliomas exceeded expectation.

This clonotype was sampled from a human donor with low-grade glioma or glioblastoma, undergoing nonglioma brain surgery, or in good health (not recorded which). The sequenced sample consisted of glioma tissue, nonneoplastic brain tissue, or PBMCs (not recorded which). The rearrangement uses TRBV18 and TRBJ1-1; D gene ambiguous. CDR3 loop: CASSPLKGTEAFF. For the CDR3, the DNA is TGTGCCAGCTCACCCCTGAAGGGCACTGAAGCTTTCTTT.